The rows below give T cell receptor beta chains drawn from one sample of a study of blood T cells in healthy people across ages. MiXCR, run by TCRdb on the 5' RACE reads, gives a single entry per CDR3 protein. Counted here are about 1.6 million distinct CDR3 sequences, about 32% occurring once; the ten biggest clones make up about 11%. The material sequenced was blood. Every receptor here comes from a woman aged 25 to 39 in good health. Each CDR3 is given with its conserved first and last residue. Each record gives: clone size, D gene, J gene, CDR3 length, V gene, CDR3 protein, CDR3 DNA. The D gene is left open where the match is weak. Only part of the rows carry a size: once, few, many, or a class if the clone is expanded.

size: NA; D: NA; J: TRBJ1-5; length: 13; V: TRBV30; CDR3: CAWSVSGGQPQHF; DNA: TGTGCCTGGTCAGTTTCTGGGGGGCAGCCCCAGCATTTT
size: NA; D: TRBD2; J: TRBJ2-2; length: 14; V: TRBV5-1; CDR3: CASIRGDRTGELFF; DNA: TGCGCCAGCATACGGGGGGACCGCACCGGGGAGCTGTTTTTT
size: NA; D: NA; J: TRBJ1-6; length: 16; V: TRBV20-1; CDR3: CSARDPENSYNSPLHF; DNA: TGCAGTGCTAGAGATCCCGAAAACTCCTATAATTCACCCCTCCACTTT
size: few; D: NA; J: TRBJ2-7; length: 18; V: TRBV20-1; CDR3: CSARGGDSNHHSSYEQYF; DNA: TGCAGTGCTAGAGGCGGAGACAGCAATCACCACAGCTCCTACGAGCAGTACTTC
size: NA; D: NA; J: TRBJ2-3; length: 14; V: TRBV19; CDR3: CASSIAAGTDTQYF; DNA: TGTGCCAGTAGTATAGCGGCGGGCACAGATACGCAGTATTTT
size: NA; D: NA; J: TRBJ2-7; length: 15; V: TRBV28; CDR3: CASSLTSGTPYEQYF; DNA: TGTGCCAGCAGTTTAACCTCCGGGACGCCCTACGAGCAGTACTTC
size: many; D: NA; J: TRBJ2-7; length: 16; V: TRBV4-1; CDR3: CASSHRPGTDSYEQYF; DNA: TGCGCCAGCAGCCACCGACCCGGGACGGACTCCTACGAGCAGTACTTC
size: NA; D: TRBD1; J: TRBJ2-7; length: 14; V: TRBV27; CDR3: CASSWVQGAREQYF; DNA: TGTGCCAGCAGTTGGGTGCAGGGGGCGCGGGAGCAGTACTTC
size: few; D: TRBD1; J: TRBJ2-1; length: 14; V: TRBV5-5; CDR3: CASSYGQGHNEQFF; DNA: TGTGCCAGCAGCTACGGACAGGGGCACAATGAGCAGTTCTTC
size: NA; D: NA; J: TRBJ2-7; length: 11; V: TRBV7-9; CDR3: CANSLGTEQYF; DNA: TGTGCCAACAGCTTAGGAACCGAGCAGTACTTC
size: NA; D: TRBD2; J: TRBJ2-1; length: 15; V: TRBV27; CDR3: CASSQGLAGGHEQLF; DNA: TGTGCCAGCAGCCAAGGACTAGCGGGAGGCCATGAGCAGCTCTTC
size: NA; D: TRBD2; J: TRBJ2-1; length: 20; V: TRBV6-1; CDR3: CASSEVPSGVTFSSYNEQFF; DNA: TGTGCCAGCAGTGAAGTACCTAGCGGGGTGACCTTCAGCTCCTACAATGAGCAGTTCTTC
size: few; D: NA; J: TRBJ2-7; length: 13; V: TRBV2; CDR3: CASTTENSYEQYF; DNA: TGTGCCAGTACCACCGAAAACTCCTACGAGCAGTACTTC
size: NA; D: TRBD1; J: TRBJ2-7; length: 16; V: TRBV29-1; CDR3: CSVRDRDGAGPYEQYF; DNA: TGCAGCGTCCGCGACAGGGACGGTGCAGGACCCTACGAGCAGTACTTC
size: few; D: TRBD1; J: TRBJ2-6; length: 16; V: TRBV7-2; CDR3: CASSRDRNSGANVLTF; DNA: TGTGCCAGCAGCCGGGACAGGAACTCTGGGGCCAACGTCCTGACTTTC
size: few; D: NA; J: TRBJ2-1; length: 14; V: TRBV15; CDR3: CATSRVRRGDEQFF; DNA: TGTGCCACCAGCAGAGTAAGAAGAGGGGATGAGCAGTTCTTC